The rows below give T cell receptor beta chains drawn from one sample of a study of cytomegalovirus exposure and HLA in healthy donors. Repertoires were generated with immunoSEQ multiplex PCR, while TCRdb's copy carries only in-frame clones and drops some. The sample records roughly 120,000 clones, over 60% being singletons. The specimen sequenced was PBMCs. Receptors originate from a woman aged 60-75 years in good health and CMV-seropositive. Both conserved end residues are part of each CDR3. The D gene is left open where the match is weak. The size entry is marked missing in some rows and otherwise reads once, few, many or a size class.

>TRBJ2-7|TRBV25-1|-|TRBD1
TGTGCCAGCAGTGACCGACAGGGTACCTACGAGCAGTACTTC
CASSDRQGTYEQYF
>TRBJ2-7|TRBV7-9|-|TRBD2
TGTGCCAGCAGCGAAAGACTAGCGGGAGGCTACGAGCAGTACTTC
CASSERLAGGYEQYF
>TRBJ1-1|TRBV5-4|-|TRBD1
TGTGCCAGCAGCCAGGACAGGGTGCGGGAAGCTTTCTTT
CASSQDRVREAFF
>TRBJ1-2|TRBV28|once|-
TGTGCCAGCAGTTCGGGGGATCGTTGGGGCTACACCTTC
CASSSGDRWGYTF
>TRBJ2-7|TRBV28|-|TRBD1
TGTGCCAGCAGTTTAGTCACAGGGGGCTTCTACGAGCAGTACTTC
CASSLVTGGFYEQYF
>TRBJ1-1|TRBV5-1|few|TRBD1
TGCGCCAGCAGCTTCTCAGGGGGCACTGAAGCTTTCTTT
CASSFSGGTEAFF
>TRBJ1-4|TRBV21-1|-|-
TGTGCCAGCAGCCGTAGAGAGGGGACTGCTAATGAAAAACTGTTTTTT
CASSRREGTANEKLFF
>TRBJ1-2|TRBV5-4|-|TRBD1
TGTGCCAGCAGCTTAACAGGGGGCCGTGGCTACACCTTC
CASSLTGGRGYTF
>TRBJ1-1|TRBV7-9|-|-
TGTGCCAGCCACCGATCGTATGGAGGGGACACTGAAGCTTTCTTT
CASHRSYGGDTEAFF
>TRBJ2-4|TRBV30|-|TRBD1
TGTGCCTGGAGTACAGGGGTCAAAAACATTCAGTACTTC
CAWSTGVKNIQYF
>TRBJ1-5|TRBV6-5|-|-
TGTGCCAGCGGGCAGGCCGATCAGCCCCAGCATTTT
CASGQADQPQHF
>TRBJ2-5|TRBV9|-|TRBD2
TGTGCCAGCAGCCCGAGACTAGCGGGAGGTAGGGCGGTAGAGACCCAGTACTTC
CASSPRLAGGRAVETQYF
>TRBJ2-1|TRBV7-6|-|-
TGTGCCAGCAGCTTAGATCCGGCTAGCACTGAGCAGTTCTTC
CASSLDPASTEQFF
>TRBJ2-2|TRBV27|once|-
TGTGCCAGCAGTTTCCTCGGGGTCTCCGCTTTCCCCGGGGAGCTGTTTTTT
CASSFLGVSAFPGELFF
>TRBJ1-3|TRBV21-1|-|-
TGTGCCAGCAGCAAAGCCGGGACAGGGTGTAGCTCTGGAAACACCATATATTTT
CASSKAGTGCSSGNTIYF
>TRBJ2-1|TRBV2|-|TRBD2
TGTGCCAGCAGTGAAGCTAGCGGGGGGAACAATGAGCAGTTCTTC
CASSEASGGNNEQFF
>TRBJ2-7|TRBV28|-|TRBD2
TGTGCCAGCAGTTTGACTAGCGGGAGGTACGAGCAGTACTTC
CASSLTSGRYEQYF
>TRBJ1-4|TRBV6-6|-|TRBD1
TGTGCCAGCAGTTCAGGGACAGGGGGGAATGAAAAACTGTTTTTT
CASSSGTGGNEKLFF
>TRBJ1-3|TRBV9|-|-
TGTGCCAGCAGCCCCCCCCCGGGGGCTGGAAACACCATATATTTT
CASSPPPGAGNTIYF
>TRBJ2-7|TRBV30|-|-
TGTGCCTGGAGTATATCCTACGAGCAGTACTTC
CAWSISYEQYF
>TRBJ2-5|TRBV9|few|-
TGTGCCAGCAGCGTAGGGAGGTTTCGATACCAGCTGGGCCAAGAGACCCAGTACTTC
CASSVGRFRYQLGQETQYF
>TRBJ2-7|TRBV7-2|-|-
TGTGCCAGCAGCGGGAGTCTAGCGAGCTCCTACGAGCAGTACTTC
CASSGSLASSYEQYF
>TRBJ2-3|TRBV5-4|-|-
TGTGCCAGCAGCTCGACAGATCAAATACCCACAGATACGCAGTATTTT
CASSSTDQIPTDTQYF
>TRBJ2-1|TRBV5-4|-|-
TGTGCCAGCAGACCTAGGGACTCCAAAGTCTACAATGAGCAGTTCTTC
CASRPRDSKVYNEQFF
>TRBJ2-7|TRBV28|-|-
TGTGCCAGCAGATCAGGGGAAGGGGGGCAGTACTTC
CASRSGEGGQYF
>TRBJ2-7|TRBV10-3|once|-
TGTGCCATCAGTGAGTCTGAGGGCAAGCAGTACTTC
CAISESEGKQYF
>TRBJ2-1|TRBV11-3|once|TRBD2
TGTGCCAGCAGCTTAAGTCTAGCGGGGGACAATGAGCAGTTCTTC
CASSLSLAGDNEQFF
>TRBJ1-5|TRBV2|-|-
TGTGCCAGCAGTGGAGGGTACCATAGCAATCAGCCCCAGCATTTT
CASSGGYHSNQPQHF
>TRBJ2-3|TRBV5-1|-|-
TGCGCCAGCAGCGCACCCCAGACTAGGGCAAACACAGATACGCAGTATTTT
CASSAPQTRANTDTQYF
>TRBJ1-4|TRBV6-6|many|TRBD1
TGTGCCAGCAGTTACTCAAGGGACAGCGGCCTCGAGGATTTATTT
CASSYSRDSGLEDLF